This T cell receptor (beta chain) was recovered during a study of blood T cell repertoires in COVID-19. Study information: COVID-19 samples, acute and convalescent, were from the United States, Italy and Spain. Sample material is recorded as cDNA or gDNA derived from T cells, B-cell-depleted T cells, or PBMCs.

The V gene end was trimmed by 7 bases and the J gene end by 1 base; junction bases not matched to a gene: 3. Germline CDR1 reads SGHRS; CDR2 reads YFSETQ. The CDR3 extends over 14 amino acids. TCRdb's table, derived via immunoSEQ multiplex PCR, lists solely in-frame clones and lacks some. The table has around 190,000 clones, roughly 86% seen once; the top ten hold 20% to 25%. The V call is TRBV5-1, the J call TRBJ2-3, with 10 bases that match TRBD2. The sequence was obtained from a woman between 40 and 50 years old in a cohort exposed to, infected with or recovered from COVID-19 (not recorded which). Sequencing was done on a sample of PBMCs or T cells enriched from blood (not recorded which). The CDR3 DNA reads TGCGCCAGCGCCGGACTAGCGGGCACAGATACGCAGTATTTT. Protein: CASAGLAGTDTQYF.